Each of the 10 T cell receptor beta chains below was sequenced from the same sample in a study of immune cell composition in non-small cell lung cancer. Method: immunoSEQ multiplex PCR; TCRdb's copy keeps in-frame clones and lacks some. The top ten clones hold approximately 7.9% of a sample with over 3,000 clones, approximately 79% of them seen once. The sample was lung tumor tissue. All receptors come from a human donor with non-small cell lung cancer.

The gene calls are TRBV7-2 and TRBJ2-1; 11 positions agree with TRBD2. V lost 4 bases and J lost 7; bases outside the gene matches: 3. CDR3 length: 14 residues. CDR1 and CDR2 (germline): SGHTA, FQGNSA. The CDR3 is CASSSRLAGNEQFF. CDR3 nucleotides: TGTGCCAGCAGCTCCCGACTAGCGGGGAATGAGCAGTTCTTC.

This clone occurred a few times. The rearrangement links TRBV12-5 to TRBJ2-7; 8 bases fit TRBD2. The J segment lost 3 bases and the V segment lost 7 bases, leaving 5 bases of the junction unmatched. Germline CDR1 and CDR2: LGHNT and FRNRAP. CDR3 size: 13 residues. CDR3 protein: CASALGTSYEQYF. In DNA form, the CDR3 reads TGTGCTAGTGCCTTGGGGACTAGCTACGAGCAGTACTTC.

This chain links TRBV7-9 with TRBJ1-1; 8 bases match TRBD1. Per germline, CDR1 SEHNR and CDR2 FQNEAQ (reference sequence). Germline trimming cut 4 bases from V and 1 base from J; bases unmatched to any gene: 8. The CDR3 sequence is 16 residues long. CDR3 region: CASSSLDRATNTEAFF. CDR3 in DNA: TGTGCCAGCAGCTCTTTGGACAGGGCGACGAACACTGAAGCTTTCTTT.

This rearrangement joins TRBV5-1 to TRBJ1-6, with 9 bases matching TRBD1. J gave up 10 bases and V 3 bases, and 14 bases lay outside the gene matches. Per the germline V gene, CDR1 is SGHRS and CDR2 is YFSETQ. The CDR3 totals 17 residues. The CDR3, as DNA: TGCGCCAGCAGCTCGGGACAGGGTGGAAGATTTCGATCACCCCTCCACTTT. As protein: CASSSGQGGRFRSPLHF.

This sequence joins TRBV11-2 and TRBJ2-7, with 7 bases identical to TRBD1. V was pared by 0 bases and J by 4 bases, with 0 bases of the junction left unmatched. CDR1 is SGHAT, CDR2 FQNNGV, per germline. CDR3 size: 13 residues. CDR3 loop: CASSLETGYEQYF. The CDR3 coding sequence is TGTGCCAGCAGCTTAGAGACAGGGTACGAGCAGTACTTC.

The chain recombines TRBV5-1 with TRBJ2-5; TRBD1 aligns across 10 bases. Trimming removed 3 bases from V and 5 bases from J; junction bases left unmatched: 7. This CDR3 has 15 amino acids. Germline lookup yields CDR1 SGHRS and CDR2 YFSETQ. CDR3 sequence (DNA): TGCGCCAGCAGCTCCGGACAGGGGGGACCGGAGACCCAGTACTTC. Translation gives CASSSGQGGPETQYF. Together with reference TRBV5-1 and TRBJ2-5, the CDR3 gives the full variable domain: KAGVTQTPRYLIKTRGQQVTLSCSPISGHRSVSWYQQTPGQGLQFLFEYFSETQRNKGNFPGRFSGRQFSNSRSEMNVSTLELGDSALYLCASSSGQGGPETQYFGPGTRLLVL.

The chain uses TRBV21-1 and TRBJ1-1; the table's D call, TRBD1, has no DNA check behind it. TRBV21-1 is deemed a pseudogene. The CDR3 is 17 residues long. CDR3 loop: CASSKARGRSGWTEAFF. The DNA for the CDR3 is TGTGCCAGCAGCAAAGCGAGGGGGCGCTCGGGTTGGACTGAAGCTTTCTTT.

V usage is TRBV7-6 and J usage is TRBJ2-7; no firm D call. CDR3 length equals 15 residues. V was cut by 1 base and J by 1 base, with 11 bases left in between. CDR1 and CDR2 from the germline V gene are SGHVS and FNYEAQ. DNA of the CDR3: TGTGCCAGCAGCTTAGGGGCAGGCCCTTCCTACGAGCAGTACTTC. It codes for CASSLGAGPSYEQYF.

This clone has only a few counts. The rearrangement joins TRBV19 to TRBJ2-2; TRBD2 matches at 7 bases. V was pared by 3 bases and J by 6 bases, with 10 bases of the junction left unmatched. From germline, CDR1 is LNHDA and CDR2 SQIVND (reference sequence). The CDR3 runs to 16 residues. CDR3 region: CASSIKAGVRAGELFF. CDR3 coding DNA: TGTGCCAGTAGTATCAAGGCGGGGGTGCGGGCCGGGGAGCTGTTTTTT.

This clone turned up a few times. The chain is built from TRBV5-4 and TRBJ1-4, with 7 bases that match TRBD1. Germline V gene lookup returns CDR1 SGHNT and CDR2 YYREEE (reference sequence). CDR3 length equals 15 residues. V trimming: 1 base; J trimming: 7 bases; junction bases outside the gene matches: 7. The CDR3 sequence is CASSLNRGSGEKLFF. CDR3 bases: TGTGCCAGCAGCTTGAACAGGGGTTCGGGTGAAAAACTGTTTTTT.